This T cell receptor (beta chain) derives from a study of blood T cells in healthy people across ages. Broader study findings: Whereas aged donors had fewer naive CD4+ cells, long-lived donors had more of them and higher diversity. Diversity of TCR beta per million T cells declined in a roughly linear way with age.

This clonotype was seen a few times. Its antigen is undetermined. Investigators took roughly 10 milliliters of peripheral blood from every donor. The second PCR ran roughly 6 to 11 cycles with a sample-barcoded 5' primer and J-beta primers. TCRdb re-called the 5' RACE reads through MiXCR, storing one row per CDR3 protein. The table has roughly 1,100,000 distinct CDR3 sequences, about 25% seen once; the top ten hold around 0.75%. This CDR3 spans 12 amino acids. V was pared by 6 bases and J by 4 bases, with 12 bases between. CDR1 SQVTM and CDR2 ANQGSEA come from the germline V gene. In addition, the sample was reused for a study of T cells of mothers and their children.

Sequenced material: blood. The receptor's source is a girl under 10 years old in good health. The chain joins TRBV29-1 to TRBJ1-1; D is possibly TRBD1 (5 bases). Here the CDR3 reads CSVGTTITEAFF. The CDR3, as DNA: TGCAGCGTGGGGACCACGATCACTGAAGCTTTCTTT.